Below, 21 T cell receptor beta chains from the same sample are listed, as sequenced in a study of blood T cells in healthy people across ages. For the second PCR, which ran for about 6 to 11 cycles, a sample-barcoded 5' primer and a J-beta primer mix were used. TCRdb redid the calling of the 5' RACE reads with MiXCR, one entry per CDR3 protein. Of 1.5 million to 2 million distinct CDR3 sequences in the sample, roughly 52% were seen once. Sequenced sample: blood. All receptors come from a woman in her forties in good health.

The chain employs TRBV7-2 and TRBJ2-4; 10 bases are a match to TRBD1. The CDR3 runs to 16 residues. V was pared by 1 base and J by 5 bases, with 5 bases of the junction left unmatched. Germline V gene sequence: CDR1 SGHTA, CDR2 FQGNSA. CDR3 in DNA: TGTGCCAGCAGCTTAGGGGGGGGGACAGGGGAAAACATTCAGTACTTC. Translation: CASSLGGGTGENIQYF.

V gene TRBV29-1 combines with J gene TRBJ1-4, with 10 nucleotides matching TRBD1. CDR1 and CDR2 (germline): SQVTM, ANQGSEA. Losses at the gene ends were 6 bases for V and 7 bases for J; bases not matched to a gene: 5. This CDR3 is 13 amino acids long. CDR3 DNA: TGCAGCGTGACACGGGACAGGGGTGAAAAACTGTTTTTT. Protein sequence: CSVTRDRGEKLFF.

This clonotype was detected only a few times. The chain links TRBV13 to TRBJ2-1; no clear D gene. The ends were cut back, 5 bases at V and 0 bases at J, with 8 bases in the middle. CDR3 length equals 14 residues. CDR1 is PRHDT, CDR2 FYEKMQ, per germline (reference sequence). CDR3 bases: TGTGCCAGCAGCCTAAATAGCTCCTACAATGAGCAGTTCTTC. This encodes CASSLNSSYNEQFF.

The CDR3 nucleotides are TGTGCCAGCAGTCTCCCCGGACTGATCTACAATGAGCAGTTCTTC. Residues: CASSLPGLIYNEQFF. The chain employs TRBV27 and TRBJ2-1, with D possibly being TRBD2 (5 bases). This CDR3 is 15 amino acids long. Trimming cost V 5 bases and J 3 bases, with 14 bases left between them. Germline CDR1 and CDR2: MNHEY and SMNVEV (reference sequence).

This clonotype was seen only a few times. The V call is TRBV6-5, the J call TRBJ2-6; maybe TRBD2 (7 bases). V was clipped by 2 bases and J by 0 bases, with 14 bases between them. This CDR3 region has 18 residues. CDR1 and CDR2 (germline): MNHEY, SVGAGI. The CDR3 nucleotides are TGTGCCAGCAGTTACGGGGGGGCCCTTGGCTCTGGGGCCAACGTCCTGACTTTC. Translating it yields CASSYGGALGSGANVLTF.

As DNA, the CDR3 is TGTGCCAGCAGCTTAGCCCGCGGGGGGGCCGCAGATACGCAGTATTTT. It is translated as CASSLARGGAADTQYF. The chain has TRBV7-2 and TRBJ2-3, with 9 bases that match TRBD2. Per the germline V gene, CDR1 is SGHTA and CDR2 is FQGNSA. Trimming removed 0 bases from V and 4 bases from J; junction bases left unmatched: 5. The CDR3 loop spans 16 amino acids.

This chain links TRBV12-3 or TRBV12-4 with TRBJ2-1, with a tentative D call TRBD2 (5 bases). The J call may be incorrect, as the DNA end agrees better with TRBJ2-7. The CDR3 contains 11 residues. For the CDR3, the DNA is TGTGCCAGCAGCAGCCGGGATAAGCAGTACTTC. Its protein product is CASSSRDKQYF.

This clonotype was recorded a few times. The chain is built from TRBV7-3 and TRBJ2-1; D ambiguous. The germline CDR1 and CDR2 sequences are SGHTA and FQGTGA. CDR3 size: 15 residues. Deletions cut 2 bases from V and 0 bases from J, with 8 bases between. The CDR3 reads CASSLYPSSYNEQFF. CDR3 DNA: TGTGCCAGCAGCTTATACCCAAGCTCCTACAATGAGCAGTTCTTC. The full variable domain, completed using reference TRBV7-3 and TRBJ2-1, is GAGVSQTPSNKVTEKGKYVELRCDPISGHTALYWYRQSLGQGPEFLIYFQGTGAADDSGLPNDRFFAVRPEGSVSTLKIQRTERGDSAVYLCASSLYPSSYNEQFFGPGTRLTVL.

The table lists this clonotype with many counts. This chain links TRBV12-3 or TRBV12-4 with TRBJ2-5, with 7 bases identical to TRBD1. CDR3 length equals 14 residues. Trimming took 8 bases from V and 5 from J; bases not matched to a gene: 11. The chain's CDR3 is CASCPTGAWETQYF. Written as DNA, the CDR3 is TGTGCCAGCTGTCCCACAGGGGCTTGGGAGACCCAGTACTTC.

This clonotype was observed a handful of times. The chain combines TRBV7-2 with TRBJ1-2, with D perhaps TRBD1 (5 bases). The CDR3 covers 14 residues. The V gene's germline CDR1 is SGHTA and CDR2 FQGNSA. Trimming removed 5 bases from V and 3 bases from J, with 13 bases in between. CDR3 region: CASSPGPQDYGYTF. For the CDR3, the DNA is TGTGCCAGCAGCCCGGGCCCACAGGACTATGGCTACACCTTC. Combining the CDR3 with reference TRBV7-2 and TRBJ1-2 gives the whole variable domain GAGVSQSPSNKVTEKGKDVELRCDPISGHTALYWYRQSLGQGLEFLIYFQGNSAPDKSGLPSDRFSAERTGGSVSTLTIQRTQQEDSAVYLCASSPGPQDYGYTFGSGTRLTVV.

The V gene is TRBV5-1, the J gene TRBJ2-1, with 12 bases matching TRBD2. Germline CDR1 and CDR2: SGHRS and YFSETQ. The V segment lost 5 bases and the J segment 8 bases; nucleotides outside the gene matches: 8. There are 15 residues in the CDR3. This CDR3 reads CASRLGLAGIDEQFF. The CDR3 DNA reads as TGCGCCAGCAGACTCGGACTAGCGGGGATAGATGAGCAGTTCTTC.

The rearrangement uses TRBV7-2 and TRBJ2-5; 8 bases line up with TRBD2. J lost 5 bases, V lost 1 base, and 9 bases had no gene match. CDR1 is SGHTA, CDR2 FQGNSA, per germline. The CDR3 is 16 residues long. DNA of the CDR3: TGTGCCAGCAGCTTAGTGGCCCTAGCGGGTTCTGAGACCCAGTACTTC. It codes for CASSLVALAGSETQYF.

The chain combines TRBV28 with TRBJ2-5, with 9 bases aligning to TRBD1. The V segment lost 5 bases and the J segment 2 bases; nucleotides outside the gene matches: 9. Germline V gene sequence: CDR1 MDHEN, CDR2 SYDVKM. The CDR3 covers 16 residues. The CDR3 sequence: CASSTPGTGYQETQYF. DNA for the CDR3: TGTGCCAGCAGTACCCCCGGGACAGGGTATCAAGAGACCCAGTACTTC. The full variable domain, rest sourced from reference TRBV28 and TRBJ2-5, is DVKVTQSSRYLVKRTGEKVFLECVQDMDHENMFWYRQDPGLGLRLIYFSYDVKMKEKGDIPEGYSVSREKKERFSLILESASTNQTSMYLCASSTPGTGYQETQYFGPGTRLLVL.

The gene calls are TRBV24-1 and TRBJ2-5, with 9 bases identical to TRBD2. The CDR3 has 14 residues. The trim removed 4 bases at V and 7 bases at J, leaving 6 bases unmatched. Germline V gene data show CDR1 as KGHDR and CDR2 as SFDVKD. The CDR3 loop reads CATSEPGLAGTQYF. The CDR3 nucleotides are TGTGCCACCAGTGAGCCGGGACTAGCAGGGACCCAGTACTTC.

This clonotype was found a few times. The chain employs TRBV9 and TRBJ2-7, with D possibly being TRBD2 (5 bases). The closer fit of TRBJ2-5 to the DNA end suggests the J call may be wrong. Per the germline V gene, CDR1 is SGDLS and CDR2 is YYNGEE. The CDR3 totals 17 residues. In DNA, the CDR3 is TGTGCCAGCAGCGTAGGGTCCTCTAGCCCTGCTGAGGCGACCCAGTACTTC. It translates to CASSVGSSSPAEATQYF.

The chain joins TRBV20-1 to TRBJ2-1; 11 bases map to TRBD1. Germline CDR1 and CDR2: DFQATT and SNEGSKA (reference sequence). Trimming removed 1 base from V and 6 bases from J; junction bases left unmatched: 14. This CDR3 contains 18 residues. CDR3 sequence reads: CSARASGGQGAFFNEQFF. In DNA form, the CDR3 reads TGCAGTGCTAGAGCCTCCGGCGGACAGGGGGCATTTTTCAATGAGCAGTTCTTC.

This clonotype has only a few counts. The V and J genes are TRBV12-3 or TRBV12-4 and TRBJ2-5; a weak D match, TRBD1 (5 bases). With 1 base removed from V and 5 bases from J, the gap between germline ends came to 11 bases. CDR3 size: 14 residues. CDR3 DNA: TGTGCCAGCAGTTTAGGCCCAGGGTTGGAGACCCAGTACTTC. As protein: CASSLGPGLETQYF.

The gene calls are TRBV15 and TRBJ2-5; 11 nucleotides agree with TRBD2. The DNA end is more similar to TRBJ2-7, so the J call may be wrong. The CDR3 has 16 residues. Germline-derived CDR1 and CDR2 are LNHNV and YYDKDF (reference sequence). The CDR3 sequence is CATSKTSGNTPYEQYF. The DNA for the CDR3 is TGTGCCACCAGCAAGACTAGCGGGAATACTCCCTACGAGCAGTACTTC.

The rearrangement uses TRBV12-5 and TRBJ1-2; the D gene is possibly TRBD1 (5 bases). CDR1 LGHNT and CDR2 FRNRAP come from the germline V gene. The CDR3 is 16 residues long. V was pared by 3 bases and J by 4 bases, with 18 bases between. The CDR3 region is CASGLNGGDGGYGYTF. In nucleotides, the CDR3 is TGTGCTAGTGGTTTAAACGGAGGGGACGGCGGCTATGGCTACACCTTC.

This clonotype was observed a few times. The chain combines TRBV6-6 with TRBJ2-7; TRBD1 matches 8 bases. V gave up 6 bases and J gave up 3 bases; unmatched junction bases: 10. The CDR3 runs 15 residues. Germline V gene data show CDR1 as MNHNY and CDR2 as SVGAGI (reference sequence). CDR3 bases: TGTGCCAGCAGCACGGAGGACAGGGTCCTCTACGAGCAGTACTTC. Its protein is CASSTEDRVLYEQYF.

V is TRBV29-1 and J is TRBJ2-7, with TRBD2 matching 9 bases. This CDR3 contains 15 residues. V was clipped by 6 bases and J by 4 bases; unmatched bases: 13. Germline CDR1 and CDR2: SQVTM and ANQGSEA. The CDR3 loop reads CSVRQGPAGGYEQYF. CDR3 coding DNA: TGCAGCGTCAGACAGGGCCCGGCGGGGGGGTACGAGCAGTACTTC.